The source of this T cell receptor (beta chain) is a study of T cells after yellow fever vaccination. V gave up 5 bases and J gave up 4 bases; unmatched junction bases: 11. The CDR3 is 17 residues long. Looked up from germline, CDR1 is LNHDA and CDR2 is SQIVND (reference sequence). Regarding the study as a whole: Weaker, the secondary response had a peak occurring faster, on day 5 versus 15.

This clonotype was counted only a few times. What it recognizes is unknown. One entry per CDR3 protein, called by TCRdb with MiXCR from the 5' RACE reads. There are under 300,000 distinct CDR3 sequences in the sample; 6.9% occur only once, and more than 0.8% lies in the top ten. This receptor was identified in a man aged 25-45 years who received the YFV17D yellow fever vaccine. V gene TRBV19 combines with J gene TRBJ2-2; 9 bases map to TRBD2. The specimen comprised CD4+ T cells sorted from PBMCs, sampled 15 days after the yellow fever booster vaccination. CDR3 loop: CASSPPLAGTGTGELFF. Written as DNA, the CDR3 is TGTGCCAGTAGTCCACCTCTAGCGGGAACGGGCACCGGGGAGCTGTTTTTT.